Below, one T cell receptor beta chain is given with its context. Germline-derived CDR1 and CDR2 are MDHEN and SYDVKM. This CDR3 comprises 15 residues. V lost 8 bases, J lost 1 base, and 15 bases lay in between. The data were obtained in a study of patients and donors after allogeneic stem cell transplantation. From the RT-PCR reads, TCRdb called clonotypes with MiXCR, one entry per CDR3 protein. This table holds approximately 98,000 distinct CDR3 sequences, around 38% found once. This chain joins TRBV28 and TRBJ1-3, with no clear D. What was sequenced was blood, either unsorted or a sorted T cell fraction (not recorded which). This TCR derives from a human donor who was either an allogeneic HSCT recipient or a stem cell or donor lymphocyte infusion donor (not recorded which). It is not recorded whose cells these are; they may come from a transplant donor. The CDR3 region is CASCPVGFSGNTIYF. The CDR3 DNA is TGTGCCAGCTGTCCCGTTGGATTTTCTGGAAACACCATATATTTT.